The 11 T cell receptor beta chains in this list originate from one sample, sequenced in a study of blood T cell repertoires in COVID-19. Measured with immunoSEQ multiplex PCR; TCRdb has only the in-frame clones, and not every one. This table has approximately 200,000 clones, around 80% appearing once. Sequences were obtained from peripheral blood. The receptors here all came from a human donor in a cohort sampled during active COVID-19.

The V and J genes are TRBV10-3 and TRBJ2-7, with a tentative D call TRBD2 (5 bases). V was cut by 2 bases and J by 3 bases, with 5 bases left in between. This CDR3 region has 12 residues. Germline CDR1 and CDR2: ENHRY and SYGVKD. The CDR3 sequence: CAISEGLYEQYF. The CDR3 region has the DNA TGTGCCATCAGTGAGGGACTCTACGAGCAGTACTTC.

The rearrangement uses TRBV7-9 and TRBJ1-3; D possibly corresponds to TRBD1 (5 bases). Germline V gene sequence: CDR1 SEHNR, CDR2 FQNEAQ (reference sequence). This CDR3 is 14 amino acids long. Trimming stripped 2 bases from V and 4 bases from J, with 9 bases between. The CDR3 nucleotides are TGTGCCAGCAGCTTACAGGGTTGGGGAAACACCATATATTTT. Amino acids: CASSLQGWGNTIYF.

This clone was counted a few times. The chain uses TRBV3-1 (or the pseudogene TRBV3-2) and TRBJ2-2; weak D call: TRBD2 (6 bases). Germline V gene data show CDR1 as LGHDT and CDR2 as YNNKEL (reference sequence). CDR3 length: 15 residues. Trimming took off 0 bases at V and 3 bases at J, with 8 bases between the two ends. In DNA, the CDR3 is TGTGCCAGCAGCCAAGACCTAGCGCACACCGGGGAGCTGTTTTTT. Translation gives CASSQDLAHTGELFF.

The genes are TRBV7-8 and TRBJ1-1; D gene unclear. CDR3 size: 14 residues. V lost 7 bases, J lost 1 base, and 13 bases lay in between. CDR1 is SGHVS, CDR2 FQNEAQ, per germline. CDR3 DNA sequence: TGTGCCAGCATCTCTATCGGGAGGAACACTGAAGCTTTCTTT. Protein: CASISIGRNTEAFF.

CDR3 loop: CASRPMGGTEAFF. The DNA of the CDR3 is TGTGCCAGCAGGCCGATGGGGGGCACTGAAGCTTTCTTT. The rearrangement uses TRBV7-3 and TRBJ1-1; tentatively, D is TRBD1 (5 bases). The V and J ends lost 6 bases and 4 bases respectively, with 12 bases between them. Per germline, CDR1 SGHTA and CDR2 FQGTGA. CDR3 size: 13 residues.

This rearrangement joins TRBV14 to TRBJ2-5; the match to TRBD2 covers 8 bases. The CDR3 is 18 residues long. V was pared by 3 bases and J by 2 bases, with 14 bases of the junction left unmatched. Germline V CDR1 and CDR2: SGHDN, FVKESK. The chain's CDR3 is CASSHTGLLAAFQETQYF. CDR3 in DNA: TGTGCCAGCAGCCACACAGGACTACTAGCGGCTTTTCAAGAGACCCAGTACTTC.

The gene calls are TRBV6-5 and TRBJ2-7; TRBD1 is a possible D gene (6 bases). The CDR3 is 14 amino acids. V dropped 8 bases and J dropped 12 bases, with 26 bases sitting between them. Per the germline V gene, CDR1 is MNHEY and CDR2 is SVGAGI. The CDR3 region is CASETGQASLSAYF. CDR3 nucleotides: TGTGCCAGCGAGACAGGACAAGCGAGCCTCTCGGCGTACTTC.

The V and J genes are TRBV27 and TRBJ2-7; TRBD1 matches 10 bases. V was pared by 5 bases and J by 2 bases, with 3 bases of the junction left unmatched. The germline V gene has CDR1 MNHEY and CDR2 SMNVEV (reference sequence). The CDR3 totals 14 residues. The chain's CDR3 is CASSATGGPYEQYF. For the CDR3, the DNA is TGTGCCAGCAGTGCGACAGGGGGCCCCTACGAGCAGTACTTC.

The chain carries TRBV6-2 or TRBV6-3 and TRBJ1-5; tentative D call: TRBD1 (6 bases). The germline gives CDR1 MNHEY, CDR2 SVGEGT. The V gene lost 5 bases and the J gene lost 0 bases, with 14 bases spanning the gap. The CDR3 extends over 16 amino acids. CDR3 region: CASSNRDTYSNQPQHF. As DNA, the CDR3 is TGTGCCAGCAGTAATCGGGACACCTATAGCAATCAGCCCCAGCATTTT.

The CDR3 region is CAIYGGVYEQYF. CDR3 bases: TGTGCCATTTACGGGGGTGTCTACGAGCAGTACTTC. J is TRBJ2-7 and V is TRBV6-6; weak D call: TRBD2 (6 bases). Between the trimmed V and J ends, which lost 10 bases and 3 bases, there was a span of 13 bases. The germline CDR1 and CDR2 sequences are MNHNY and SVGAGI (reference sequence). CDR3 size: 12 residues.

This clone was seen once. The V call is TRBV9, the J call TRBJ2-7; D unresolved. Trimming cost V 0 bases and J 1 base, with 17 bases left between them. The CDR3 is made up of 17 amino acids. Germline V CDR1 and CDR2: SGDLS, YYNGEE. The DNA of the CDR3 is TGTGCCAGCAGCGTAGGCGACTCAACCATGCCATCCTACGAGCAGTACTTC. This sequence encodes CASSVGDSTMPSYEQYF.